These 2 T cell receptor beta chains came from one sample sequenced in a study of metastatic and nonmetastatic thyroid tumors. With MiXCR, TCRdb called clones anew from the PCR reads. The table lists some 16,000 clones, 13% of them singletons. Ahead of thyroid surgery, no patient had received treatment of any kind. Sequenced material: blood. These receptors came from a female donor with papillary thyroid cancer or a benign thyroid nodule (not recorded which). Some clones in this sample may be carry-over from other donors' samples.

There are many counts of this clone. The chain couples TRBV19 to TRBJ1-1, with D maybe TRBD1 (5 bases). Germline assignment: CDR1 LNHDA and CDR2 SQIVND (reference sequence). The CDR3 sequence is 13 residues long. V lost 9 bases and J lost 7, with 18 bases in between. This chain's CDR3 is CASRVGGVGEAFF. CDR3 coding DNA: TGTGCCAGCCGGGTTGGGGGGGTAGGTGAAGCTTTCTTT.

This clone was seen ten or more times. This chain joins TRBV12-3 or TRBV12-4 and TRBJ1-1; D perhaps matches TRBD1 (6 bases). This CDR3 contains 14 residues. V gave up 5 bases and J gave up 1 base, with 11 bases separating them. For the CDR3, the DNA is TGTGCCAGCAGTCCGGGACATTCGAACACTGAAGCTTTCTTT. Its translation: CASSPGHSNTEAFF.